These 7 T cell receptor beta chains were all obtained from the same sample, sequenced in a study of OX40 agonist ivuxolimab in advanced cancers. Method: immunoSEQ multiplex PCR; TCRdb's copy keeps in-frame clones and lacks some. The sample carries some 62,000 clones, 70% to 90% recorded once. The sequencing here drew on CD4+ or CD8+ T cells sorted from blood, taken in a trial of the OX40 agonist ivuxolimab. These receptors were obtained from an adult with an advanced solid tumor such as melanoma, head and neck, liver or kidney cancer.

The V call is TRBV5-6, the J call TRBJ2-3; no clear D. The CDR3 loop spans 12 amino acids. Germline CDR1 and CDR2: SGHDT and YYEEEE. The V and J ends lost 1 base and 6 bases respectively, with 6 bases between them. The CDR3 sequence is CASSLRFDTQYF. The CDR3 nucleotides are TGTGCCAGCAGCTTGAGGTTTGATACGCAGTATTTT.

This chain uses TRBV5-8 with TRBJ1-5, with 9 nucleotides matching TRBD1. V lost 5 bases to trimming and J lost 6 bases; unmatched junction nucleotides: 3. From germline, CDR1 is SGHTS and CDR2 YDEGEE. The CDR3 has 13 residues. The CDR3 region is CASRRTGVQPQHF. CDR3 DNA sequence: TGTGCCAGCAGGAGGACAGGGGTTCAGCCCCAGCATTTT.

The chain uses TRBV4-1 and TRBJ2-3, with D perhaps matching TRBD1 or TRBD2 (5 bases each). This CDR3 is 16 amino acids long. Trimming stripped 5 bases from V and 3 bases from J, with 18 bases between. CDR1 is MGHRA and CDR2 is YSYEKL in the germline V gene. CDR3 residues: CASSAGPGRPTDTQYF. CDR3 sequence (DNA): TGCGCCAGCAGCGCAGGACCGGGACGGCCAACAGATACGCAGTATTTT.

J is TRBJ1-2 and V is TRBV4-3, with 9 bases fitting TRBD1. CDR3 length: 18 amino acids. V lost 3 bases and J lost 3; bases outside the gene matches: 14. Germline V gene lookup returns CDR1 LGHNA and CDR2 YSLEER. CDR3 nucleotides: TGCGCCAGCAGCCAGACACCGGGACAGGGCAAGGGGGACTATGGCTACACCTTC. Translation gives CASSQTPGQGKGDYGYTF.

CDR3 DNA: TGTGCCAGCAGGGGCCGAGGTTATAGCAATCAGCCCCAGCATTTT. It specifies CASRGRGYSNQPQHF. The gene calls are TRBV28 and TRBJ1-5, with D unclear. This CDR3 region has 15 residues. Trimming left V 6 bases short and J 0 bases short, with 12 bases between. Germline lookup yields CDR1 MDHEN and CDR2 SYDVKM. The full variable domain, with the rest looked up from reference TRBV28 and TRBJ1-5, is DVKVTQSSRYLVKRTGEKVFLECVQDMDHENMFWYRQDPGLGLRLIYFSYDVKMKEKGDIPEGYSVSREKKERFSLILESASTNQTSMYLCASRGRGYSNQPQHFGDGTRLSIL.

The chain carries TRBV5-1 and TRBJ2-7; no firm D call. The V gene's germline CDR1 is SGHRS and CDR2 YFSETQ. With 4 bases removed from V and 4 bases from J, the gap between germline ends came to 9 bases. This CDR3 contains 12 residues. This CDR3 reads CASSEGRYEQYF. The DNA of the CDR3 is TGCGCCAGCAGCGAAGGACGTTACGAGCAGTACTTC.

The chain carries TRBV6-6 and TRBJ2-2, with a weak D call TRBD2 (5 bases). Germline V gives CDR1 MNHNY, CDR2 SVGAGI (reference sequence). The length of the CDR3 is 14 residues. V lost 11 bases to trimming and J lost 0 bases, with 13 bases between them. CDR3 sequence: CAGCGGPNTGELFF. As DNA, the CDR3 is TGTGCCGGCTGCGGAGGTCCGAACACCGGGGAGCTGTTTTTT.